This TCR beta chain originates from a study of blood T cell repertoires in COVID-19. Study summary: Acute and convalescent COVID-19 specimens originated in the United States, Italy and Spain. PBMCs, B-cell-depleted T cells, or T cells provided the cDNA or gDNA that made up the material.

With 4 bases removed from V and 3 bases from J, the gap between germline ends came to 9 bases. The CDR3 runs to 13 residues. Germline V CDR1 and CDR2: SNHLY, FYNNEI. Study processing details: The assay estimated nucleated cells by amplifying reference gene primers. TCRdb's copy holds only in-frame clones and misses some; the assay was immunoSEQ multiplex PCR. V, J and clone size were drawn from that table, and D and trimming were deduced from the DNA. Of 150,000 to 200,000 clones detected, approximately 79% appear once; the ten largest clones hold 17%. The receptor was derived from a man between 60 and 75 years old with active or convalescent COVID-19. The chain joins TRBV2 to TRBJ1-2; D not certain. The sequencing sample was made of peripheral blood. The CDR3 loop reads CASSVGRYYGYTF. The CDR3 bases are TGTGCCAGCAGTGTGGGCAGATACTATGGCTACACCTTC.